The clone carrying this T cell receptor beta chain was detected only a few times. What it binds is not known. The source of the sample is a study of breast tumors, draining lymph nodes, adjacent tissues. Study-level points and caveats: Luminal-like breast cancer showed significantly higher tumor–nontumor repertoire similarity than basal-like. Most tumor T cells seemingly derive from lymph node, then expand in tumor. Data only fit, rather than demonstrated, lymph node origin of most tumor T cells. Tumor repertoires ranked between lymph nodes and nontumor tissue in diversity, with V and J gene preferences.

Trimming left V 5 bases short and J 1 base short, with 14 bases between. Germline assignment: CDR1 MNHEY and CDR2 SVGEGT. The CDR3 spans 15 residues. TCRdb reprocessed the multiplex PCR reads with MiXCR, giving one entry per CDR3 protein. This sample has approximately 170,000 distinct CDR3 sequences, with about 33% found just once. Samples came from axillary lymph nodes draining the breast cancer. This TCR derives from a female donor with breast cancer. Some clones in this sample may be carry-over from other donors' samples. Sequencing input: axillary lymph node tissue. The rearrangement uses TRBV6-2 or TRBV6-3 and TRBJ1-2; no reliable D call. The CDR3, as DNA: TGTGCCAGCAGTCACCCGAGGGCGGTTAACTATGGCTACACCTTC. This translates into CASSHPRAVNYGYTF.